This T cell receptor beta chain appears in the sequencing data of a study of T cells expressing NK-cell markers. TCRdb re-called the 5' RACE reads, yielding one record per CDR3 amino acid sequence without DNA. The repertoire table contains approximately 440,000 distinct CDR3 sequences. The germline CDR1 and CDR2 sequences are SGHRS and YFSETQ. The CDR3 totals 16 residues. This rearrangement joins TRBV5-1 to TRBJ2-4; there is no DNA to check the TCRdb D call of TRBD1. This sequence was found in a woman in her fifties or sixties in good health. The sequencing input was blood T cells: a sorted CD56 or NKG2C T cell subset, CD4+ or CD8+ T cells, or bulk PBMC T cells (not recorded which). The chain's CDR3 is CASSPRGLAAKNIQYF. The full variable domain, in which reference TRBV5-1 and TRBJ2-4 provide the parts outside the CDR3, is KAGVTQTPRYLIKTRGQQVTLSCSPISGHRSVSWYQQTPGQGLQFLFEYFSETQRNKGNFPGRFSGRQFSNSRSEMNVSTLELGDSALYLCASSPRGLAAKNIQYFGAGTRLSVL.